A single sample gave rise to the 21 T cell receptor beta chains below, sequenced in a study of OX40 agonist ivuxolimab in advanced cancers. Clones were read by immunoSEQ multiplex PCR, and TCRdb kept only the in-frame ones, dropping some. The sample contains roughly 100,000 clones, approximately 90% of which appear only once. The sample here was CD4+ or CD8+ T cells sorted from blood, taken in a trial of the OX40 agonist ivuxolimab. The origin of the receptors is an adult with an advanced solid tumor such as melanoma, head and neck, liver or kidney cancer.

This chain links TRBV15 with TRBJ1-5; D possibly corresponds to TRBD1 (6 bases). CDR3 length equals 15 residues. Per germline, CDR1 LNHNV and CDR2 YYDKDF (reference sequence). Trimming stripped 0 bases from V and 7 bases from J, with 13 bases between. The CDR3 nucleotides read TGTGCCACCAGCAGAGATTTTGGGGGCGGACAGCCCCAGCATTTT. Protein product: CATSRDFGGGQPQHF.

This clone was observed once. The chain links TRBV5-6 to TRBJ2-7, with D possibly TRBD1 on 6 matching bases. Germline V gives CDR1 SGHDT, CDR2 YYEEEE. V lost 4 bases and J lost 7, with 15 bases in between. The CDR3 has 13 residues. CDR3: CASSLNRAREQYF. The CDR3 bases are TGTGCCAGCAGCCTGAACAGGGCAAGAGAGCAGTACTTC.

The gene calls are TRBV4-1 and TRBJ2-7, with TRBD1 identical over 12 bases. Germline trimming cut 4 bases from V and 4 bases from J; bases unmatched to any gene: 2. Germline CDR1 and CDR2: MGHRA and YSYEKL. The CDR3 has 14 amino acids. CDR3 sequence: CASSRGQGAYEQYF. CDR3 DNA sequence: TGCGCCAGCAGCCGGGGACAGGGGGCGTACGAGCAGTACTTC.

The rearrangement links TRBV6-5 to TRBJ2-3; TRBD2 might be the D (5 bases). Trimming pared 7 bases from V and 0 bases from J, leaving 14 bases between. CDR1 is MNHEY and CDR2 is SVGAGI in the germline V gene. This CDR3 has 15 amino acids. The CDR3 DNA is TGTGCCAGCAAGATCGGACTCTTTAGCACAGATACGCAGTATTTT. Translation gives CASKIGLFSTDTQYF.

This clone occurred once. This CDR3 is CASSSGQGGGFQETQYF. The CDR3 DNA sequence: TGTGCCAGCAGCTCGGGACAGGGAGGGGGGTTTCAAGAGACCCAGTACTTC. This chain connects TRBV21-1 to TRBJ2-5; TRBD1, the table's D call, was not compared with the DNA. TRBV21-1 counts as a pseudogene. This CDR3 has 17 amino acids.

The chain has TRBV6-1 and TRBJ2-3; TRBD1 is a possible D gene (5 bases). Between the trimmed V and J ends, which lost 4 bases and 2 bases, there was a span of 10 bases. Germline loops: CDR1 MNHNS, CDR2 SASEGT. There are 14 residues in the CDR3. The CDR3 is CASSVGHATDTQYF. The DNA of the CDR3 is TGTGCCAGCAGTGTAGGACACGCCACAGATACGCAGTATTTT.

The rearrangement joins TRBV4-2 to TRBJ2-3; tentative D call: TRBD1 (5 bases). The CDR3 consists of 16 residues. Trimming took 0 bases from V and 2 from J, leaving 12 bases between them. CDR1 is LGHNA, CDR2 YNFKEQ, per germline. Written as DNA, the CDR3 is TGTGCCAGCAGCCAAGAAACCCAGGGCCCCACAGATACGCAGTATTTT. Translation gives CASSQETQGPTDTQYF.

The V and J genes are TRBV5-4 and TRBJ1-3; 8 bases align to TRBD1. The CDR3 covers 15 residues. The germline V gene has CDR1 SGHNT and CDR2 YYREEE (reference sequence). The J segment lost 3 bases and the V segment lost 4 bases, leaving 6 bases of the junction unmatched. The CDR3 bases are TGTGCCAGCAGCCTAGACAGGGGTGGTGGAAACACCATATATTTT. This translates into CASSLDRGGGNTIYF.

This clone was seen once. The V gene is TRBV9, the J gene TRBJ2-7; TRBD2 might be the D (6 bases). The CDR3 contains 15 residues. The V gene's germline CDR1 is SGDLS and CDR2 YYNGEE. Trimming removed 0 bases from V and 3 bases from J, with 13 bases in between. The chain's CDR3 is CASSVEASAFYEQYF. The CDR3 region has the DNA TGTGCCAGCAGCGTAGAGGCTAGCGCCTTCTACGAGCAGTACTTC.

The V and J genes are TRBV9 and TRBJ2-1, with TRBD2 matching 8 bases. The junction had 7 bases not matched to a gene; V was cut back by 6 bases and J by 8 bases. The CDR3 is 13 amino acids. Germline lookup yields CDR1 SGDLS and CDR2 YYNGEE. CDR3 DNA: TGTGCCAGCACCCTGACTAGCGAGCATGAGCAGTTCTTC. This codes for CASTLTSEHEQFF. The variable domain in full, with the rest retrieved from reference TRBV9 and TRBJ2-1, is DSGVTQTPKHLITATGQRVTLRCSPRSGDLSVYWYQQSLDQGLQFLIQYYNGEERAKGNILERFSAQQFPDLHSELNLSSLELGDSALYFCASTLTSEHEQFFGPGTRLTVL.

The rearrangement links TRBV18 to TRBJ2-2; TRBD2 aligns across 9 bases. The CDR3 consists of 18 residues. V trimming: 0 bases; J trimming: 4 bases; junction bases outside the gene matches: 9. Germline V gene data show CDR1 as KGHSH and CDR2 as LQKENI. The CDR3 is CASSPPLAGASGTGELFF. The CDR3 nucleotides are TGTGCCAGCTCACCACCGTTAGCGGGAGCTTCGGGCACCGGGGAGCTGTTTTTT.

The J gene is TRBJ2-1, the V gene TRBV7-3, with 8 nucleotides matching TRBD2. V trimming: 6 bases; J trimming: 3 bases; junction bases outside the gene matches: 10. This CDR3 region has 16 residues. The germline CDR1 and CDR2 sequences are SGHTA and FQGTGA. CDR3 sequence reads: CASSPTGGGGYNEQFF. CDR3 nucleotides: TGTGCCAGCAGTCCCACGGGAGGGGGGGGCTACAATGAGCAGTTCTTC.

Points on this clone: Other DNA sequences from this sample encode an identical CDR3 as well. The CDR3 loop is CASSLTSGSSYEQYF. The CDR3 region has the DNA TGTGCCAGCAGCCTTACTAGCGGGAGCTCCTACGAGCAGTACTTC. V and J are TRBV7-2 and TRBJ2-7; 11 nucleotides match TRBD2. Per the germline V gene, CDR1 is SGHTA and CDR2 is FQGNSA. CDR3 size: 15 residues. V was clipped by 5 bases and J by 0 bases; unmatched bases: 3.

V and J are TRBV11-3 and TRBJ2-7; unclear D gene. Germline V CDR1 and CDR2: SGHNT, YENEEA. Trimming removed 5 bases from V and 1 base from J, with 15 bases in between. The CDR3 is 15 amino acids. CDR3 nucleotide sequence: TGTGCCAGCAGCCCCGGCCGGACGGAGTCCTACGAGCAGTACTTC. Protein sequence: CASSPGRTESYEQYF.

The chain links TRBV14 to TRBJ1-2, with TRBD1 matching 9 bases. Looked up from germline, CDR1 is SGHDN and CDR2 is FVKESK. V lost 4 bases to trimming and J lost 7 bases; unmatched junction nucleotides: 4. The CDR3 has 13 residues. DNA for the CDR3: TGTGCCAGCAGCCTAACAGGGGGCGGTGGCTACACCTTC. As protein: CASSLTGGGGYTF.

This chain connects TRBV7-2 to TRBJ2-7; 10 positions agree with TRBD1. Germline V lookup: CDR1 SGHTA, CDR2 FQGNSA. CDR3 length: 15 residues. Germline trimming cut 3 bases from V and 2 bases from J; bases unmatched to any gene: 4. The CDR3 spells CASSLGGTGAYEQYF. For the CDR3, the DNA is TGTGCCAGCAGCTTGGGGGGGACAGGGGCCTACGAGCAGTACTTC. Filled out from reference TRBV7-2 and TRBJ2-7, the complete variable domain reads GAGVSQSPSNKVTEKGKDVELRCDPISGHTALYWYRQSLGQGLEFLIYFQGNSAPDKSGLPSDRFSAERTGGSVSTLTIQRTQQEDSAVYLCASSLGGTGAYEQYFGPGTRLTVT.

For the CDR3, the DNA is TGTGCCAGCAGTCAACAGGGGTACATCATATATTTT. It encodes CASSQQGYIIYF. V usage is TRBV7-9 and J usage is TRBJ1-3; 7 bases agree with TRBD1. The CDR3 runs to 12 residues. V gave up 6 bases and J gave up 12 bases; unmatched junction bases: 8. In germline, CDR1 is SEHNR, CDR2 FQNEAQ (reference sequence).

The chain carries TRBV18 and TRBJ2-7, with 9 bases fitting TRBD2. The CDR3 runs 15 residues. CDR1 and CDR2 from the germline V gene are KGHSH and LQKENI. Germline trimming cut 3 bases from V and 2 bases from J; bases unmatched to any gene: 5. DNA for the CDR3: TGTGCCAGCTCACCCTCTAGCGGGACCACCTACGAGCAGTACTTC. It is translated as CASSPSSGTTYEQYF. Based on the CDR3 plus reference TRBV18 and TRBJ2-7, the full variable domain is NAGVMQNPRHLVRRRGQEARLRCSPMKGHSHVYWYRQLPEEGLKFMVYLQKENIIDESGMPKERFSAEFPKEGPSILRIQQVVRGDSAAYFCASSPSSGTTYEQYFGPGTRLTVT.

The chain is built from TRBV9 and TRBJ1-1; 7 bases line up with TRBD1. Looked up from germline, CDR1 is SGDLS and CDR2 is YYNGEE. The CDR3 spans 14 residues. V shed 4 bases, J shed 6 bases, and the junction held 9 bases outside the gene matches. CDR3 protein: CASSTQGGSAEAFF. The CDR3 DNA reads as TGTGCCAGCAGCACCCAGGGGGGAAGCGCTGAAGCTTTCTTT.

J is TRBJ2-1 and V is TRBV11-3, with D unresolved. V lost 3 bases and J lost 9, with 18 bases in between. The CDR3 loop spans 15 amino acids. Germline V gene data show CDR1 as SGHNT and CDR2 as YENEEA. CDR3 amino acids: CASSFASVRYVEQFF. The DNA for the CDR3 is TGTGCCAGCAGCTTTGCCAGCGTGAGGTACGTTGAGCAGTTCTTC.

This clone was seen only a few times. V gene TRBV27 combines with J gene TRBJ2-4; 7 bases match TRBD2. The CDR3 length is 16 residues. The V segment lost 4 bases and the J segment 2 bases; nucleotides outside the gene matches: 8. Germline V gene data show CDR1 as MNHEY and CDR2 as SMNVEV (reference sequence). The CDR3 nucleotides are TGTGCCAGCAGTTCGGTGGGAGGGAGGACCAAAAACATTCAGTACTTC. It encodes CASSSVGGRTKNIQYF.